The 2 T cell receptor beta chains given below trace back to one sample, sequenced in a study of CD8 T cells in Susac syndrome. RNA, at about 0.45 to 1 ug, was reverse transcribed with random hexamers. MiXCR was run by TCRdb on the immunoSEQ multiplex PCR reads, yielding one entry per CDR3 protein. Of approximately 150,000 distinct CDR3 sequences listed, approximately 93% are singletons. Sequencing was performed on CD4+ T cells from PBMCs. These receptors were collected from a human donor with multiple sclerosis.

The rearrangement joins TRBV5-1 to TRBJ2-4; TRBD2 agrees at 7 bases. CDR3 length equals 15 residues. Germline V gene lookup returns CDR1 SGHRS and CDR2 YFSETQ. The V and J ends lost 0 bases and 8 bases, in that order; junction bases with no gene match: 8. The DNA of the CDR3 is TGCGCCAGCAGCTTGGGGCCCGCGGGGGAGGACATTCAGTACTTC. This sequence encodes CASSLGPAGEDIQYF.

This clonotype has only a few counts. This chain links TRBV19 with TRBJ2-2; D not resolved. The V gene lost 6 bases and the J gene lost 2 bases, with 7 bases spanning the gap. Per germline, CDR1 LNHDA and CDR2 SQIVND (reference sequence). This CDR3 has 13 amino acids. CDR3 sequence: CASSLVNTGELFF. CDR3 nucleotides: TGTGCCAGTAGCCTAGTCAACACCGGGGAGCTGTTTTTT.